The rows below give T cell receptor beta chains drawn from one sample of a study of early T cells in non-severe SARS-CoV-2 infection. MiXCR, applied by TCRdb to the 5' RACE reads, yields one record per CDR3 protein. The sample holds about 49,000 distinct CDR3 sequences, about 4% seen once. The sequenced sample consisted of whole blood. These receptors were collected from an adult who was a healthcare worker with PCR-confirmed SARS-CoV-2 infection or an uninfected control (not recorded which). CDR3s leave out the opening cysteine and the closing phenylalanine or tryptophan. Each record gives: clone size, CDR3 length, J gene, V gene, CDR3 protein. Clone size is given as once, few, many, or a class for an expanded clone.

abundance: many; len: 11; j_gene: TRBJ1-1; v_gene: TRBV7-2; CDR3aa: ASSLGRFTEAF
abundance: many; len: 13; j_gene: TRBJ2-1; v_gene: TRBV18; CDR3aa: ASSPRAGAGNEQF
abundance: many; len: 13; j_gene: TRBJ1-4; v_gene: TRBV6-1; CDR3aa: ASMVPTGVYEKLF
abundance: many; len: 11; j_gene: TRBJ2-7; v_gene: TRBV20-1; CDR3aa: SARRLADYEQY
abundance: many; len: 13; j_gene: TRBJ1-3; v_gene: TRBV27; CDR3aa: ASSLSVGPGNTIY
abundance: many; len: 11; j_gene: TRBJ2-5; v_gene: TRBV11-2; CDR3aa: ASSLGEKETQY
abundance: many; len: 9; j_gene: TRBJ2-7; v_gene: TRBV6-5; CDR3aa: ASSDRGEQY
abundance: few; len: 13; j_gene: TRBJ2-1; v_gene: TRBV10-3; CDR3aa: AISDSGTSRNEQF
abundance: many; len: 14; j_gene: TRBJ2-3; v_gene: TRBV2; CDR3aa: ASMSGTSLSTDTQY
abundance: many; len: 13; j_gene: TRBJ2-1; v_gene: TRBV6-1; CDR3aa: ASSVSTFLYNEQF
abundance: many; len: 12; j_gene: TRBJ1-2; v_gene: TRBV6-5; CDR3aa: ASNRRGARDGYT